The 11 T cell receptor beta chains below were found in one sample sequenced in a study of shared clonotypes between healthy human individuals. Sequencing used immunoSEQ multiplex PCR; TCRdb keeps in-frame clones, though not all of them. The table shows about 2 million clones, with 95% occurring only once. The sequenced sample was naive CD4+ T cells sorted from blood. The subset is: CD45RA+ positively selected. The receptors stem from a man aged 18 to 29 in good health.

The chain has TRBV5-1 and TRBJ1-1; a weak D match, TRBD1 (5 bases). CDR3 length equals 16 residues. V was pared by 5 bases and J by 2 bases, with 19 bases between. Germline V CDR1 and CDR2: SGHRS, YFSETQ. The CDR3 reads CASSLSPGTANTEAFF. The CDR3 nucleotides read TGCGCCAGCAGTCTCTCACCCGGGACGGCTAACACTGAAGCTTTCTTT.

The rearrangement uses TRBV27 and TRBJ2-1; D ambiguous. Trimming left V 7 bases short and J 5 bases short, with 12 bases between. CDR3 length: 13 amino acids. Looked up from germline, CDR1 is MNHEY and CDR2 is SMNVEV (reference sequence). The CDR3 region has the DNA TGTGCCAGCAAAAGGCTGTCCAACAATGAGCAGTTCTTC. This encodes CASKRLSNNEQFF.

About this clone itself: The same CDR3 can be traced to other DNA sequences in this sample. The chain carries TRBV28 and TRBJ1-2, with D maybe TRBD1 (5 bases). This CDR3 comprises 14 residues. CDR1 is MDHEN and CDR2 is SYDVKM in the germline V gene. Trimming pared 5 bases from V and 3 bases from J, leaving 13 bases between. Here the CDR3 DNA reads TGTGCCAGCAGTCCGCCTGGGGGGTACTATGGCTACACCTTC. Encoded protein: CASSPPGGYYGYTF.

This rearrangement joins TRBV28 to TRBJ2-7; 7 bases are a match to TRBD1. The V gene end was trimmed by 3 bases and the J gene end by 5 bases; junction bases not matched to a gene: 10. The CDR3 spans 15 residues. The germline gives CDR1 MDHEN, CDR2 SYDVKM. The CDR3 protein is CASSFLKGAVDEQYF. The CDR3, as DNA: TGTGCCAGCAGTTTTTTAAAGGGGGCGGTCGACGAGCAGTACTTC.

V gene TRBV7-9 combines with J gene TRBJ1-6; possible D gene TRBD1, 6 bases. Germline loops: CDR1 SEHNR, CDR2 FQNEAQ (reference sequence). The CDR3 length is 19 residues. V dropped 0 bases and J dropped 0 bases, with 15 bases sitting between them. The CDR3: CASSLATLQGSSYNSPLHF. CDR3 coding DNA: TGTGCCAGCAGCTTAGCTACACTACAGGGATCCTCCTATAATTCACCCCTCCACTTT.

V gene TRBV5-1 combines with J gene TRBJ2-5; no firm D call. The germline V gene encodes CDR1 SGHRS and CDR2 YFSETQ. Trimming removed 4 bases from V and 1 base from J, with 8 bases in between. This CDR3 has 13 residues. The CDR3, as DNA: TGCGCCAGCAGCATACACGTCCAAGAGACCCAGTACTTC. It specifies CASSIHVQETQYF. The complete variable domain, with remaining parts taken from reference TRBV5-1 and TRBJ2-5, reads KAGVTQTPRYLIKTRGQQVTLSCSPISGHRSVSWYQQTPGQGLQFLFEYFSETQRNKGNFPGRFSGRQFSNSRSEMNVSTLELGDSALYLCASSIHVQETQYFGPGTRLLVL.

The chain joins TRBV5-1 to TRBJ2-7, with 7 bases that match TRBD1. Germline V gene data show CDR1 as SGHRS and CDR2 as YFSETQ. V trimming: 4 bases; J trimming: 3 bases; junction bases outside the gene matches: 10. There are 15 residues in the CDR3. The CDR3, as DNA: TGCGCCAGCAGCCCTAGACAGGGTTGGGGCTACGAGCAGTACTTC. This translates into CASSPRQGWGYEQYF.

This clone is a singleton in its sample. The V and J genes are TRBV12-5 and TRBJ2-3; 8 bases match TRBD1. The CDR3 runs 16 residues. V trimming: 1 base; J trimming: 6 bases; junction bases outside the gene matches: 9. Germline V gene sequence: CDR1 LGHNT, CDR2 FRNRAP. The CDR3 here is CASGLGIWTGTDTQYF. The CDR3 DNA sequence: TGTGCTAGTGGTTTGGGCATCTGGACAGGGACGGATACGCAGTATTTT. The full variable domain, rest sourced from reference TRBV12-5 and TRBJ2-3, is DARVTQTPRHKVTEMGQEVTMRCQPILGHNTVFWYRQTMMQGLELLAYFRNRAPLDDSGMPKDRFSAEMPDATLATLKIQPSEPRDSAVYFCASGLGIWTGTDTQYFGPGTRLTVL.

The V call is TRBV15, the J call TRBJ2-7; 7 nucleotides match TRBD1. V shed 3 bases, J shed 3 bases, and the junction held 14 bases outside the gene matches. The CDR3 is 17 residues long. Germline V gene lookup returns CDR1 LNHNV and CDR2 YYDKDF (reference sequence). This CDR3 reads CATSREKSPGQIYEQYF. In DNA form, the CDR3 reads TGTGCCACCAGCAGGGAAAAGTCACCGGGACAGATCTACGAGCAGTACTTC.

The chain combines TRBV19 with TRBJ1-4; maybe TRBD1 (5 bases). The CDR3 contains 16 residues. From germline, CDR1 is LNHDA and CDR2 SQIVND (reference sequence). The V end lost 1 base, the J end lost 0 bases, and 9 bases lay between the germline ends. CDR3 nucleotide sequence: TGTGCCAGTAGTATAGTACAGGATGCAACTAATGAAAAACTGTTTTTT. As protein: CASSIVQDATNEKLFF.

As to this clone: The identical CDR3 is also encoded by other nucleotide sequences in the sample. The chain recombines TRBV11-2 with TRBJ1-1, with D perhaps TRBD1 (5 bases). Looked up from germline, CDR1 is SGHAT and CDR2 is FQNNGV. The V end lost 4 bases, the J end lost 4 bases, and 10 bases lay between the germline ends. The CDR3 is 13 amino acids. For the CDR3, the DNA is TGTGCCAGCAGCTCCCAGGGAGGCACTGAAGCTTTCTTT. Translating gives CASSSQGGTEAFF.